Shown below are 3 T cell receptor beta chains from a single sample sequenced in a study of blood T cell repertoires in COVID-19 (dated by TCRdb to the early 2020s). Library creation used the immunoSEQ multiplex PCR assay. Sourced from immuneACCESS, this table was stored by TCRdb with only in-frame sequences that have V and J called. A share of the clones is absent; for the studies checked, an unresolved V gene accounts for under half, and the remainder has no known explanation. The table for this sample lists 250,000 to 350,000 clones; 85% to 90% of them were counted only once. In total, the top ten clones hold 2.4% of the sample. Source material: PBMCs or T cells enriched from blood (not recorded which). The receptors derive from a woman aged 18-29 years who had recovered from COVID-19.

The gene calls are TRBV6-1 and TRBJ1-2; D gene unclear. CDR3 size: 15 residues. Germline V gene data show CDR1 as MNHNS and CDR2 as SASEGT. V was pared by 1 base and J by 8 bases, with 17 bases between. CDR3 sequence: CASSEGAGLIEGYTF. In DNA form, the CDR3 reads TGTGCCAGCAGTGAAGGCGCAGGCCTGATCGAAGGCTACACCTTC.

J is TRBJ2-7 and V is TRBV19; 10 bases fit TRBD1. CDR1 and CDR2 from the germline V gene are LNHDA and SQIVND (reference sequence). The CDR3 totals 14 residues. Trimming removed 5 bases from V and 4 bases from J; junction bases left unmatched: 5. CDR3 nucleotides: TGTGCCAGTAGTTCCGGGACAGGGGTTTACGAGCAGTACTTC. It is translated as CASSSGTGVYEQYF.

The chain joins TRBV20-1 to TRBJ1-5; D might be TRBD1 (6 bases). In germline, CDR1 is DFQATT, CDR2 SNEGSKA (reference sequence). The CDR3 contains 13 residues. V lost 6 bases and J 5 bases, leaving 14 bases between the germline ends. CDR3 amino acids: CSASHRVDQPQHF. For the CDR3, the DNA is TGCAGTGCGAGTCACAGGGTGGATCAGCCCCAGCATTTT.